The rows below give T cell receptor beta chains drawn from one sample of a study of T-cell memory formation after mild COVID-19. One entry per CDR3 protein, called by TCRdb with MiXCR from the 5' RACE reads. Here the sample spans just over 150,000 distinct CDR3 sequences, roughly 31% being singletons. The material sequenced was PBMCs or a T cell subset sorted from them (not recorded which). These receptor sequences come from an adult woman who had mild COVID-19 (a few samples of this study predate the infection). Cell type and time point are not known. Each CDR3 is given with its conserved first and last residue. D genes are given only for firm matches. Not every row has a clone size; where given, it reads once, few, many or a size class.

v_gene	abundance	j_gene	d_gene	CDR3aa	CDR3nt
TRBV11-2	NA	TRBJ2-1	TRBD2	CASSSGLAGVRRTGENEQFF	TGTGCCAGCAGCTCGGGACTAGCGGGAGTTCGAAGGACTGGGGAAAATGAGCAGTTCTTC
TRBV5-1	many	TRBJ2-5	TRBD1	CASSLAPDRGETQYF	TGCGCCAGCAGCTTGGCGCCCGACAGGGGGGAGACCCAGTACTTC
TRBV5-1	NA	TRBJ2-1	NA	CASSLSVEEQFF	TGCGCCAGCAGCTTGTCGGTGGAGGAGCAGTTCTTC
TRBV7-8	NA	TRBJ2-1	NA	CASSLRDYLNEQFF	TGTGCCAGCAGCTTAAGAGATTACCTCAATGAGCAGTTCTTC
TRBV7-9	few	TRBJ2-7	NA	CASLGAMGIYEQYF	TGTGCCAGCCTAGGGGCGATGGGAATCTACGAGCAGTACTTC
TRBV20-1	NA	TRBJ1-5	NA	CSARSVGSNQPQHF	TGCAGTGCTAGATCCGTCGGGAGTAATCAGCCCCAGCATTTT
TRBV7-3	few	TRBJ2-1	TRBD2	CASSLIGTSFSGAYNEQFF	TGTGCCAGCAGCTTAATCGGGACTAGCTTCTCGGGTGCCTACAATGAGCAGTTCTTC
TRBV7-2	NA	TRBJ1-2	TRBD1	CASSRGGGGYGYTF	TGTGCCAGCTCCAGAGGAGGGGGCGGGTATGGCTACACCTTC
TRBV6-2/TRBV6-3	few	TRBJ2-3	TRBD2	CASSWGLASRLSHTDTQYF	TGTGCCAGCAGTTGGGGACTAGCGAGCCGTTTGAGCCACACAGATACGCAGTATTTT
TRBV27	few	TRBJ1-1	NA	CASSFQGTNTEAFF	TGTGCCAGCAGTTTCCAGGGGACGAACACTGAAGCTTTCTTT
TRBV7-8	NA	TRBJ2-6	NA	CASSFRGTGANVLTF	TGTGCCAGCAGCTTTAGGGGGACTGGGGCCAACGTCCTGACTTTC